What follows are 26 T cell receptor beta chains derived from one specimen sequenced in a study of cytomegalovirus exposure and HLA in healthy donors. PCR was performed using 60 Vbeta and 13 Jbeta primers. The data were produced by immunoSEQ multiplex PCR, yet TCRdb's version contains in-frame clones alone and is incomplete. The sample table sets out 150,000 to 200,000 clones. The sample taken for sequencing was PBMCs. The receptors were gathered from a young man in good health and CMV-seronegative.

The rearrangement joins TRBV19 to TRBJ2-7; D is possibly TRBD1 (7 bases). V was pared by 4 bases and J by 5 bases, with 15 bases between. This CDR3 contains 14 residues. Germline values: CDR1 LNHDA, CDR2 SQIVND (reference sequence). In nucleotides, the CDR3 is TGTGCCAGTAGTACTCGGGGGACAGTGCACGAGCAGTACTTC. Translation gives CASSTRGTVHEQYF.

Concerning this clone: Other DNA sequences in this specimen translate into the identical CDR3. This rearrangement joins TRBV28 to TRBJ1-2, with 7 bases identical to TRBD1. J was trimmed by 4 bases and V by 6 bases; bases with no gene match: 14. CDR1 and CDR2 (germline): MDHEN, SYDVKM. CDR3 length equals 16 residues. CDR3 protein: CASSSGTQGVIYGYTF. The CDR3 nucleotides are TGTGCCAGCAGCTCCGGCACGCAGGGGGTAATCTATGGCTACACCTTC.

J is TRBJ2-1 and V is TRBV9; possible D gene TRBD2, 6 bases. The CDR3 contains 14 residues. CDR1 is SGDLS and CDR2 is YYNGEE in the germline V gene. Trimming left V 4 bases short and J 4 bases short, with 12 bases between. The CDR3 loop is CASSPQGLYNEQFF. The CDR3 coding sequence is TGTGCCAGCAGCCCCCAGGGACTTTACAATGAGCAGTTCTTC.

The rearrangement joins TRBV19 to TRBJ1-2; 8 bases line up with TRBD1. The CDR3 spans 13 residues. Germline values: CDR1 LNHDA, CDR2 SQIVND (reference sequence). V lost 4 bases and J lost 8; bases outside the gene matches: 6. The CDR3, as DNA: TGTGCCAGTAGTAAGGACAGGGAAGGAGGCTACACCTTC. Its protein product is CASSKDREGGYTF.

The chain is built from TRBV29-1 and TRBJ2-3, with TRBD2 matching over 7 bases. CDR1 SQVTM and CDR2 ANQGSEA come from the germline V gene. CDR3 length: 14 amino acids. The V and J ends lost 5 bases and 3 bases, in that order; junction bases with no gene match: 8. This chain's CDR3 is CSVFRTSGTDTQYF. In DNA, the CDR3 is TGCAGCGTTTTTAGGACTAGTGGGACAGATACGCAGTATTTT.

CDR3 bases: TGTGCCAGCAGCTTGCCAGGGGGACAGGGGGCGGACTATGGCTACACCTTC. The encoded protein is CASSLPGGQGADYGYTF. This chain connects TRBV7-9 to TRBJ1-2; 12 bases map to TRBD1. The J segment lost 3 bases and the V segment lost 3 bases, leaving 8 bases of the junction unmatched. The CDR3 length is 17 residues. CDR1 and CDR2 (germline): SEHNR, FQNEAQ (reference sequence).

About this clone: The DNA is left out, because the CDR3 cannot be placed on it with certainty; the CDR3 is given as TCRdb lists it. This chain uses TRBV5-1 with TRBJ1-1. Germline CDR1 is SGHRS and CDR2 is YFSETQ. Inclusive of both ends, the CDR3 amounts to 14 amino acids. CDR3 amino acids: CASSFGPGGTEAFF.

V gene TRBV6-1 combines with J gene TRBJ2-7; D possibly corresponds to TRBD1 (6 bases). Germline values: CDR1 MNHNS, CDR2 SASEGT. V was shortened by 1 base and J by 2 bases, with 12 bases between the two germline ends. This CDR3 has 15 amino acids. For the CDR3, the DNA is TGTGCCAGCAGTGAAGGCCAGGGGCAGACCTACGAGCAGTACTTC. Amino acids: CASSEGQGQTYEQYF.

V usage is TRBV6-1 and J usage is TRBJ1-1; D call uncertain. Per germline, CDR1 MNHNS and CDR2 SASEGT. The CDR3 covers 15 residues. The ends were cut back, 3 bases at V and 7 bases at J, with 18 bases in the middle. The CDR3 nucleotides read TGTGCCAGCAGTGACCTCCCAATAAGAGGTGATGAAGCTTTCTTT. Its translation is CASSDLPIRGDEAFF.

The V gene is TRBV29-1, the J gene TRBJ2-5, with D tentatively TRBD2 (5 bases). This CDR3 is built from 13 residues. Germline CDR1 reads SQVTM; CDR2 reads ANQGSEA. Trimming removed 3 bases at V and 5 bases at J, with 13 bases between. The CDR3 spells CSVDLRVEETQYF. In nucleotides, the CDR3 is TGCAGCGTTGATCTGAGGGTTGAGGAGACCCAGTACTTC.

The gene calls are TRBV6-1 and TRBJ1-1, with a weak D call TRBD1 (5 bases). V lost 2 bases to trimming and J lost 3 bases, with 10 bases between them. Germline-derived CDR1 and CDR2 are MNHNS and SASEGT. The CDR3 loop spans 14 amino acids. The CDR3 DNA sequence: TGTGCCAGCAGTGAAATCCCAGGGCACACTGAAGCTTTCTTT. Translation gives CASSEIPGHTEAFF.

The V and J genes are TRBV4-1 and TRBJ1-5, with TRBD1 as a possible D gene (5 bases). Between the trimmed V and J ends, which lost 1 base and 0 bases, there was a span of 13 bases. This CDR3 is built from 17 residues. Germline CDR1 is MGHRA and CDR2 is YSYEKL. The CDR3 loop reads CASSQAPSGNSNQPQHF. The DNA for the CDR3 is TGCGCCAGCAGCCAAGCCCCCTCAGGGAATAGCAATCAGCCCCAGCATTTT.

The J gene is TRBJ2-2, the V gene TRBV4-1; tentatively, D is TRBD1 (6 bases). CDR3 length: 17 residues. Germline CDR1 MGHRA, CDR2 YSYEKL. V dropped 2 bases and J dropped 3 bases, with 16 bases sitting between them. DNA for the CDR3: TGCGCCAGCAGCCAACTCCCCCAGGGGATCGACACCGGGGAGCTGTTTTTT. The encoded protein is CASSQLPQGIDTGELFF.

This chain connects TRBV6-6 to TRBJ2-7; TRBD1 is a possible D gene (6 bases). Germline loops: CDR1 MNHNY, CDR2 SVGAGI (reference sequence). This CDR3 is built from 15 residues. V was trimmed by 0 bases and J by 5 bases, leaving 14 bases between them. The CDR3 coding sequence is TGTGCCAGCAGTTACTCGTTGGACAGACAGCACGAGCAGTACTTC. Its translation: CASSYSLDRQHEQYF.

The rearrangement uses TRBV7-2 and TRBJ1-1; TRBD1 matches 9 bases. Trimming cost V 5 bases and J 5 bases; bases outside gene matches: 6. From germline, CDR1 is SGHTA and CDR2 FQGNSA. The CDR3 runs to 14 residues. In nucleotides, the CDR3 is TGTGCCAGCAGCCTGTGGACAGGGGTAACTGAAGCTTTCTTT. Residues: CASSLWTGVTEAFF.

The CDR3 is CASSVGPGDTEAFF. The CDR3, as DNA: TGTGCCAGCAGCGTAGGGCCGGGGGACACTGAAGCTTTCTTT. This sequence joins TRBV9 and TRBJ1-1; possible D gene TRBD1, 5 bases. The germline gives CDR1 SGDLS, CDR2 YYNGEE. The CDR3 sequence is 14 residues long. The V gene lost 0 bases and the J gene lost 3 bases, with 9 bases spanning the gap. Full variable domain (missing parts from reference TRBV9 and TRBJ1-1): DSGVTQTPKHLITATGQRVTLRCSPRSGDLSVYWYQQSLDQGLQFLIQYYNGEERAKGNILERFSAQQFPDLHSELNLSSLELGDSALYFCASSVGPGDTEAFFGQGTRLTVV.

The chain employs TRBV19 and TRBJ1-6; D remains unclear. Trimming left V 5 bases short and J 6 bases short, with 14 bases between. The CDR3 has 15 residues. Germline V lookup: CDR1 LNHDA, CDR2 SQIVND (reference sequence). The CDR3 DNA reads TGTGCCAGTAGTGGGTCCGCAGGCACTAATTCACCCCTCCACTTT. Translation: CASSGSAGTNSPLHF.

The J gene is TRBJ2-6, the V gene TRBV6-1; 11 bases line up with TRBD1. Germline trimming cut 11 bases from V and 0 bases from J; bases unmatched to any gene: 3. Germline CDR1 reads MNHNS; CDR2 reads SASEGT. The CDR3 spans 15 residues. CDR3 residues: CAGGQGASGANVLTF. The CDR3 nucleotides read TGTGCCGGCGGACAGGGGGCCTCTGGGGCCAACGTCCTGACTTTC.

The CDR3: CASNPRTSGSYWRGEQYF. CDR3 DNA sequence: TGTGCCAGCAACCCCCGGACTAGCGGGTCCTACTGGCGGGGGGAGCAGTACTTC. The rearrangement links TRBV12-1 to TRBJ2-5; the DNA was not compared with TRBD2, the D call given in the table. TRBV12-1 is a pseudogene segment. CDR3 length equals 18 residues.

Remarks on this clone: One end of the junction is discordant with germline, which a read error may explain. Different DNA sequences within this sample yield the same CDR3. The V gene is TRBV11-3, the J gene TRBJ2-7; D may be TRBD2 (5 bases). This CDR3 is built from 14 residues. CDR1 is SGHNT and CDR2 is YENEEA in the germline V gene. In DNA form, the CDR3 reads TGCGCCAGCAGCTTATTTTCCGGGAAGGGCGAGCAGTACTTC. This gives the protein CASSLFSGKGEQYF.

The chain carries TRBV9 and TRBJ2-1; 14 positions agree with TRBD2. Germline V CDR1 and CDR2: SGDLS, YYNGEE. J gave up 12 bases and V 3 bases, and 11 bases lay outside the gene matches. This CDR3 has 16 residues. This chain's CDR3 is CASSGGGLAGGGAQFF. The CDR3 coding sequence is TGTGCCAGCAGCGGCGGCGGACTAGCGGGAGGCGGGGCGCAGTTCTTC.

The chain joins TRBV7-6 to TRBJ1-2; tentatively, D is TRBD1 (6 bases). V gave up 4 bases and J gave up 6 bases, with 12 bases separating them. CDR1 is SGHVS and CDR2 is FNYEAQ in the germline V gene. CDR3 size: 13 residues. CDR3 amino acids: CASSSTGTNGYTF. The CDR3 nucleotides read TGTGCCAGCAGCTCTACAGGGACCAATGGCTACACCTTC.

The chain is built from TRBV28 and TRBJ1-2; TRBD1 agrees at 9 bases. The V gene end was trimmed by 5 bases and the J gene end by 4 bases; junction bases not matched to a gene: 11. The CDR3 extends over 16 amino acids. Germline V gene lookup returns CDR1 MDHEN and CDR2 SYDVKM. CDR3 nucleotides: TGTGCCAGCAGTACCCCGTGGGACAGGGAAAGCTATGGCTACACCTTC. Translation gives CASSTPWDRESYGYTF.

DNA for the CDR3: TGTGCCAGCACCGGGACAGCTCAGGACCAGTACTTC. This encodes CASTGTAQDQYF. The gene calls are TRBV6-5 and TRBJ2-5; 7 bases align to TRBD1. The CDR3 contains 12 residues. J gave up 10 bases and V 7 bases, and 9 bases lay outside the gene matches. Germline CDR1 reads MNHEY; CDR2 reads SVGAGI.

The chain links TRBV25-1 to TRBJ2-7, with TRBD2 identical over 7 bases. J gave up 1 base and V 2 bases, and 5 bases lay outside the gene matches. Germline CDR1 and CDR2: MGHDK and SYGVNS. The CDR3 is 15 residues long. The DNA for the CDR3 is TGTGCCAGCAGTGAAGGGGGAGGGGCGTCCTACGAGCAGTACTTC. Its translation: CASSEGGGASYEQYF.

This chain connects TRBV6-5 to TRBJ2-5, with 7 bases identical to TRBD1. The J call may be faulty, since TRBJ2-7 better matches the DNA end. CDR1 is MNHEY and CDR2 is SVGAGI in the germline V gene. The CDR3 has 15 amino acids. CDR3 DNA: TGTGCCAGCAGTTACGGGACAGCTAGTATTTACGAGCAGTACTTC. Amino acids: CASSYGTASIYEQYF.